This TCR beta chain was recorded in a study of blood T cell repertoires in COVID-19. The cohort comprised adults aged roughly 18 to 95 years residing in about 25 US areas. Clinical history as reported by participants underpinned cohort assignment. TCRdb keeps only in-frame clones here, not all; method: immunoSEQ multiplex PCR. The table lists about 240,000 clones, about 91% of them singletons. Trimming removed 5 bases at V and 0 bases at J, with 10 bases between. The CDR3 totals 14 residues. Germline-derived CDR1 and CDR2 are MNHNY and SVGAGI (reference sequence). The chain uses TRBV6-6 and TRBJ1-1, with D unclear. Specimen: PBMCs or T cells enriched from blood (not recorded which). The TCR comes from a woman aged 25 to 39 with acute COVID-19. The CDR3 is CASSQPGLNTEAFF. The CDR3 bases are TGTGCCAGCAGTCAACCAGGCCTGAACACTGAAGCTTTCTTT.